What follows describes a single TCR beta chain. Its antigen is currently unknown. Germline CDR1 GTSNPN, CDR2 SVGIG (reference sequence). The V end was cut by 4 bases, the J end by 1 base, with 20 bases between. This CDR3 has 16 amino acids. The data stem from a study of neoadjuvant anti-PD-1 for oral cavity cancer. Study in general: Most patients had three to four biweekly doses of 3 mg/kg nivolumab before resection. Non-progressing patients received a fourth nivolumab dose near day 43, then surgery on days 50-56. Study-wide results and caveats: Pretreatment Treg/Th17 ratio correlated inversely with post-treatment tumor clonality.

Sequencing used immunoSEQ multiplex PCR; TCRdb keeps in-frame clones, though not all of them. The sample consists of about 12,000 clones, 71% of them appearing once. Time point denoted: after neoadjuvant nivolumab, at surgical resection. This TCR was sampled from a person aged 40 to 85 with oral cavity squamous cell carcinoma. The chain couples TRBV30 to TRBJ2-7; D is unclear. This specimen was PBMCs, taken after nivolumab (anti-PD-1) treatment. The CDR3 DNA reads TGTGCCTGGAAGTCGTTGGGTGGAGTGGGGTCCTACGAGCAGTACTTC. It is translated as CAWKSLGGVGSYEQYF.